A selection of T cell receptor beta chains follows, all from one sample in a study of blood T cell repertoires in COVID-19. Produced via immunoSEQ multiplex PCR; TCRdb's table is partial and in-frame only. The table records fewer than 200,000 clones, roughly 93% of them present only once. Sequencing was carried out using peripheral blood. The receptors shown here come from a woman between 45 and 65 years old with acute or convalescent COVID-19. Each CDR3 is given with its conserved first and last residue. The D gene is left open where the match is weak. The size of a clone is reported for some rows only, either as once, few or many, or as a class for expanded clones.

>once|TRBJ1-2|TRBV6-4|NA
CASSPQLDSYGGYTF
TGTGCCAGCAGCCCCCAACTGGACAGCTATGGTGGCTACACCTTC
>NA|TRBJ1-1|TRBV28|NA
CASSLGGNTEAFF
TGTGCCAGCAGTTTAGGAGGGAACACTGAAGCTTTCTTT
>NA|TRBJ1-2|TRBV2|NA
CASFTGGGGYTF
TGTGCCAGCTTCACGGGGGGCGGTGGCTACACCTTC
>few|TRBJ1-5|TRBV28|NA
CASSREEDQPQHF
TGTGCCAGCAGCCGGGAAGAAGATCAGCCCCAGCATTTT
>once|TRBJ1-5|TRBV9|NA
CASSVGGPYSNQPQHF
TGTGCCAGCAGCGTAGGAGGGCCATATAGCAATCAGCCCCAGCATTTT
>NA|TRBJ2-1|TRBV27|TRBD1
CASRMPGTGADEQFF
TGTGCCAGCAGAATGCCCGGGACAGGGGCGGATGAGCAGTTCTTC
>NA|TRBJ1-4|TRBV5-6|NA
CASSLSPGGVREKLFF
TGTGCCAGCAGCTTGTCCCCCGGGGGAGTTCGGGAAAAACTGTTTTTT
>NA|TRBJ2-1|TRBV10-3|NA
CAISEGTPDEQFF
TGTGCCATCAGTGAAGGGACACCCGATGAGCAGTTCTTC
>NA|TRBJ2-7|TRBV3-1/TRBV3-2|NA
CASSLRSGGEQYF
TGTGCCAGCAGCCTTCGCTCCGGCGGCGAGCAGTACTTC
>NA|TRBJ1-5|TRBV12-3/TRBV12-4|NA
CASSLPRPPQHF
TGTGCCAGCAGTTTACCTCGTCCGCCCCAGCATTTT
>NA|TRBJ1-2|TRBV6-1|NA
CASSESVLLDTF
TGTGCCAGCAGTGAATCAGTACTATTGGACACCTTC
>NA|TRBJ1-2|TRBV27|NA
CASSLTSGVGGYTF
TGTGCCAGCAGTTTAACTTCCGGGGTTGGTGGCTACACCTTC
>NA|TRBJ1-4|TRBV12-3/TRBV12-4|NA
CASSFYGIKLFF
TGTGCCAGCAGTTTTTATGGCATCAAACTGTTTTTT
>NA|TRBJ1-1|TRBV19|TRBD1
CASRPGQGTEAFF
TGTGCCAGTAGGCCAGGACAGGGAACTGAAGCTTTCTTT
>NA|TRBJ2-7|TRBV19|TRBD2
CASSIDGLADYEQYF
TGTGCCAGTAGTATAGATGGACTAGCGGACTACGAGCAGTACTTC
>NA|TRBJ2-3|TRBV7-9|NA
CASSPSGTTDTQYF
TGTGCCAGCAGCCCTAGTGGCACCACAGATACGCAGTATTTT
>NA|TRBJ1-2|TRBV9|NA
CASSPNSNYGYTF
TGTGCCAGCAGCCCCAACAGTAACTATGGCTACACCTTC
>NA|TRBJ2-7|TRBV28|TRBD2
CASSILAGEYEQYF
TGTGCCAGCAGTATACTAGCGGGAGAATACGAGCAGTACTTC
>NA|TRBJ2-7|TRBV21-1|NA
CASSKKGDGEQYF
TGTGCCAGCAGCAAAAAGGGAGACGGTGAGCAGTACTTC
>NA|TRBJ1-1|TRBV19|NA
CASRNIPLNTEAFF
TGTGCCAGTAGAAACATACCCTTGAACACTGAAGCTTTCTTT
>NA|TRBJ1-6|TRBV7-2|NA
CASSRQDHSPLHF
TGTGCCAGCAGCCGACAGGACCATTCACCCCTCCACTTT
>once|TRBJ2-7|TRBV19|TRBD1
CASSRRQGPYEQYF
TGTGCCAGTAGTCGCAGACAGGGGCCCTACGAGCAGTACTTC
>NA|TRBJ2-3|TRBV5-6|NA
CASSLGGVADTQYF
TGTGCCAGCAGCCTTGGGGGCGTCGCAGATACGCAGTATTTT
>NA|TRBJ2-2|TRBV5-1|NA
CASSLDQSNTGELFF
TGCGCCAGCAGCTTGGATCAGTCGAACACCGGGGAGCTGTTTTTT
>NA|TRBJ1-2|TRBV30|NA
CAWSVMNQGYGYTF
TGTGCCTGGAGTGTTATGAATCAGGGCTATGGCTACACCTTC
>NA|TRBJ1-3|TRBV1|NA
CTSSHLFRDRRSTIYF
TGCACCAGCAGCCATCTCTTCCGGGACAGGCGAAGCACCATATATTTT
>NA|TRBJ1-1|TRBV21-1|NA
CASSNLWGRTMNTEAFF
TGTGCCAGCAGCAATCTCTGGGGGCGAACCATGAACACTGAAGCTTTCTTT
>NA|TRBJ2-7|TRBV4-3|NA
CASSVTWRDTYEQYF
TGCGCCAGCAGCGTGACCTGGCGGGATACCTACGAGCAGTACTTC
>NA|TRBJ2-2|TRBV9|NA
CASSAPSGVLTGELFF
TGTGCCAGCAGCGCCCCTTCAGGGGTCCTAACCGGGGAGCTGTTTTTT
>NA|TRBJ2-3|TRBV1|NA
CTSSRGPGLHTDTQYF
TGCACCAGCAGCCGCGGGCCGGGACTACACACAGATACGCAGTATTTT
>NA|TRBJ1-6|TRBV6-2/TRBV6-3|TRBD1
CASSPTGGISPLHF
TGTGCCAGCAGCCCGACAGGGGGCATTTCACCCCTCCACTTT
>NA|TRBJ1-4|TRBV11-2|NA
CASSLKGGQGYEKLFF
TGTGCCAGCAGCTTAAAAGGCGGGCAGGGGTATGAAAAACTGTTTTTT
>NA|TRBJ2-1|TRBV4-3|TRBD1
CASSQGTGTDLEQFF
TGCGCCAGCAGCCAAGGTACTGGGACAGATCTTGAGCAGTTCTTC
>NA|TRBJ1-1|TRBV28|TRBD1
CASSWDRVGTEAFF
TGTGCCAGCAGCTGGGACAGGGTAGGCACTGAAGCTTTCTTT
>NA|TRBJ1-2|TRBV19|NA
CASSSWTVDYGYTF
TGTGCCAGTAGTTCCTGGACAGTGGACTATGGCTACACCTTC
>NA|TRBJ2-4|TRBV2|TRBD2
CAIRVGLGVIQYF
TGTGCCATCCGAGTAGGACTAGGGGTCATTCAGTACTTC
>NA|TRBJ1-1|TRBV28|NA
CASSTDTEAFF
TGTGCCAGCAGTACGGACACTGAAGCTTTCTTT
>NA|TRBJ1-2|TRBV6-2/TRBV6-3|TRBD1
CASSYGGQGSGYTF
TGTGCCAGCAGTTACGGCGGACAGGGAAGCGGCTACACCTTC
>NA|TRBJ2-4|TRBV28|NA
CASSKRGGDIQYF
TGTGCCAGCAGTAAGCGAGGGGGGGACATTCAGTACTTC
>NA|TRBJ1-2|TRBV2|NA
CASSEVGGGVSNYGYTF
TGTGCCAGCAGTGAAGTGGGAGGCGGGGTCAGCAACTATGGCTACACCTTC
>NA|TRBJ2-3|TRBV5-4|NA
CASRNQATDTQYF
TGTGCCAGCAGAAATCAGGCCACAGATACGCAGTATTTT
>NA|TRBJ1-2|TRBV27|TRBD1
CASSPRQGVVYGYTF
TGTGCCAGCAGTCCACGACAGGGGGTCGTCTATGGCTACACCTTC
>NA|TRBJ1-2|TRBV9|NA
CASSARNQAGYTF
TGTGCCAGCAGCGCCCGGAATCAGGCCGGCTACACCTTC
>NA|TRBJ2-5|TRBV6-2/TRBV6-3|TRBD2
CASSYMGLLQETQYF
TGTGCCAGCAGTTACATGGGACTACTTCAAGAGACCCAGTACTTC
>NA|TRBJ2-2|TRBV19|NA
CASQGFIGGFSTGELFF
TGTGCCAGTCAAGGTTTTATCGGAGGGTTCAGCACCGGGGAGCTGTTTTTT
>once|TRBJ2-7|TRBV14|TRBD1
CASSPGTGGFYEQYF
TGTGCCAGCAGCCCCGGGACAGGGGGCTTCTACGAGCAGTACTTC
>NA|TRBJ2-7|TRBV10-3|TRBD1
CAIRGTGAYEQYF
TGTGCCATTCGGGGGACAGGGGCCTACGAGCAGTACTTC
>NA|TRBJ1-6|TRBV3-1/TRBV3-2|NA
CASTEGGGYNSPLHF
TGTGCCAGCACCGAGGGGGGGGGCTATAATTCACCCCTCCACTTT
>NA|TRBJ2-1|TRBV28|NA
CASSLSGLSYNEQFF
TGTGCCAGCAGTTTATCAGGCCTCTCCTACAATGAGCAGTTCTTC
>NA|TRBJ1-2|TRBV19|TRBD1
CASSSSTQGAGGYTF
TGTGCCAGTAGTAGTTCGACTCAGGGGGCAGGCGGCTACACCTTC
>NA|TRBJ2-7|TRBV7-2|NA
CASSLAPPMYEQYF
TGTGCCAGCAGCTTAGCCCCCCCAATGTACGAGCAGTACTTC
>NA|TRBJ1-5|TRBV19|TRBD1
CASTDTGQGAHQPQHF
TGTGCCAGTACTGACACGGGACAGGGGGCTCACCAGCCCCAGCATTTT
>NA|TRBJ1-2|TRBV18|TRBD1
CASSPFRDRANYGYTF
TGTGCCAGCTCACCGTTCCGGGACAGGGCTAACTATGGCTACACCTTC
>NA|TRBJ2-5|TRBV6-5|TRBD1
CASSWGDRGTETQYF
TGTGCCAGCAGTTGGGGGGACAGGGGAACGGAGACCCAGTACTTC
>NA|TRBJ1-1|TRBV18|TRBD1
CASSPPQTGSTEAFF
TGTGCCAGCTCACCACCGCAGACAGGGAGCACTGAAGCTTTCTTT